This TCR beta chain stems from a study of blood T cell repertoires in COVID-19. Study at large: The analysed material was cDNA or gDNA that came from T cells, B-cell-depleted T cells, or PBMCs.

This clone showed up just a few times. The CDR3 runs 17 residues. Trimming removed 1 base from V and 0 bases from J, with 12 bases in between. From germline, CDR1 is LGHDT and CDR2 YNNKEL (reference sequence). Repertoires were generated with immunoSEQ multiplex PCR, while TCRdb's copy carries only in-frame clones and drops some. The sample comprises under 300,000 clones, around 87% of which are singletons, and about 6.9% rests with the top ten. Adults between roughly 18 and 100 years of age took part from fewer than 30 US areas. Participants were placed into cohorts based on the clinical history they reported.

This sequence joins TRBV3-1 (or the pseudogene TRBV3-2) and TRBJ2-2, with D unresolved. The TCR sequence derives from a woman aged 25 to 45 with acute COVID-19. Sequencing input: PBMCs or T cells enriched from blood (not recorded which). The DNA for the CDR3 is TGTGCCAGCAGCCAAGCTCGAGGCTCCACGAACACCGGGGAGCTGTTTTTT. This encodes CASSQARGSTNTGELFF.